A single sample is the source of the 6 T cell receptor beta chains below, sequenced in a study of blood T cells in healthy people across ages. A J-beta primer mix and a sample-barcoded 5' primer were used in a second PCR of roughly 6 to 11 cycles. From the 5' RACE reads, TCRdb called clonotypes with MiXCR, one entry per CDR3 protein. The sample contains approximately 770,000 distinct CDR3 sequences, 58% of which appear only once. The source material was blood. The receptor source for this set is a man aged 30 to 39 in good health.

This clonotype has a handful of counts. The chain is built from TRBV5-1 and TRBJ2-7; D remains unclear. With 8 bases removed from V and 2 bases from J, the gap between germline ends came to 11 bases. The CDR3 is 12 amino acids. Germline CDR1 is SGHRS and CDR2 is YFSETQ. Written as DNA, the CDR3 is TGCGCCAGTGCAAGTGCCCCCTACGAGCAGTACTTC. Translating it yields CASASAPYEQYF.

This clonotype has just one count. The gene calls are TRBV5-1 and TRBJ2-1; 8 nucleotides line up with TRBD2. Germline V gene lookup returns CDR1 SGHRS and CDR2 YFSETQ. The CDR3 spans 14 residues. With V trimmed by 4 bases and J by 4 bases, 4 bases remained unmatched. CDR3 DNA sequence: TGCGCCAGCAGCCCGGGAGGGATATACAATGAGCAGTTCTTC. Its protein is CASSPGGIYNEQFF. Combining the CDR3 with reference TRBV5-1 and TRBJ2-1 gives the whole variable domain KAGVTQTPRYLIKTRGQQVTLSCSPISGHRSVSWYQQTPGQGLQFLFEYFSETQRNKGNFPGRFSGRQFSNSRSEMNVSTLELGDSALYLCASSPGGIYNEQFFGPGTRLTVL.

The chain has TRBV4-2 and TRBJ2-2, with D unresolved. Germline CDR1 is LGHNA and CDR2 is YNFKEQ. Trimming pared 0 bases from V and 5 bases from J, leaving 10 bases between. This CDR3 contains 15 residues. The DNA of the CDR3 is TGTGCCAGCAGCCAAGATGCCACTGGGACCGGGGAGCTGTTTTTT. The encoded protein is CASSQDATGTGELFF.

This clonotype was detected a few times. The chain carries TRBV4-2 and TRBJ2-1; 11 bases line up with TRBD2. Trimming at V came to 0 bases and at J to 5 bases, leaving 6 bases not matched to a gene. CDR1 is LGHNA and CDR2 is YNFKEQ in the germline V gene. CDR3 length: 17 amino acids. The CDR3 region is CASSQDPGTSGDNEQFF. For the CDR3, the DNA is TGTGCCAGCAGCCAAGATCCCGGGACTAGCGGAGACAATGAGCAGTTCTTC.

V and J are TRBV7-2 and TRBJ2-2; 9 bases fit TRBD1. This CDR3 spans 13 amino acids. Germline V lookup: CDR1 SGHTA, CDR2 FQGNSA. The trim removed 9 bases at V and 4 bases at J, leaving 3 bases unmatched. The CDR3 is CASGTGSTGELFF. The CDR3 DNA sequence: TGTGCCAGTGGGACAGGGTCCACCGGGGAGCTGTTTTTT.

V is TRBV4-1 and J is TRBJ2-1, with D possibly being TRBD1 or TRBD2 (5 bases each). Looked up from germline, CDR1 is MGHRA and CDR2 is YSYEKL. V lost 1 base and J 3 bases, leaving 10 bases between the germline ends. The length of the CDR3 is 15 residues. The CDR3 DNA sequence: TGCGCCAGCAGCCAAGGACCAGGGAGCTACAATGAGCAGTTCTTC. It yields the protein CASSQGPGSYNEQFF.